These T cell receptor beta chains were read from a single sample in a study of identical twins. Using its own MiXCR run on the 5' RACE reads, TCRdb lists one record per CDR3 protein. Counted here are under 300,000 distinct CDR3 sequences, approximately 8.3% occurring once; the ten biggest clones make up approximately 3%. This sample was shared with a second study, whose subject was yellow fever vaccine responses in identical twins.

Source material: CD8+ T cells sorted from blood. All receptors come from a woman under 30 in good health. CDR3s include the opening cysteine and the closing phenylalanine or tryptophan. The order of the fields is CDR3 length, V gene, J gene, D gene, clone size, CDR3 DNA, CDR3 protein. D genes are given only for firm matches. The size entry is marked missing in some rows and otherwise reads once, few, many or a size class.

CDR3 length: 12
V gene: TRBV28
J gene: TRBJ1-5
D gene: NA
clone size: many
CDR3 DNA: TGTGCCAGCAGCCAAAGCGATCAGCCCCAGCATTTT
CDR3 protein: CASSQSDQPQHF

CDR3 length: 17
V gene: TRBV5-1
J gene: TRBJ2-7
D gene: TRBD2
clone size: few
CDR3 DNA: TGCGCCAGCAGCTTACCTATCACTAGCGGGGACACCTACGAGCAGTACTTC
CDR3 protein: CASSLPITSGDTYEQYF

CDR3 length: 13
V gene: TRBV4-3
J gene: TRBJ2-1
D gene: NA
clone size: medium-sized
CDR3 DNA: TGCGCCAGCAGCCAAGCTCTGGAGGGTGAGCAGTTCTTC
CDR3 protein: CASSQALEGEQFF

CDR3 length: 13
V gene: TRBV6-2/TRBV6-3
J gene: TRBJ2-7
D gene: NA
clone size: few
CDR3 DNA: TGTGCCAGCAGTAGCGTGGCGGGGTCCGAGCAGTACTTC
CDR3 protein: CASSSVAGSEQYF

CDR3 length: 15
V gene: TRBV2
J gene: TRBJ1-6
D gene: NA
clone size: few
CDR3 DNA: TGTGCCAGCACAGAAGGAATTGGACGAAATTCACCCCTCCACTTT
CDR3 protein: CASTEGIGRNSPLHF

CDR3 length: 13
V gene: TRBV6-2/TRBV6-3
J gene: TRBJ2-7
D gene: NA
clone size: many
CDR3 DNA: TGTGCCAGCAGCCTCAACAGGATCTACGAGCAGTACTTC
CDR3 protein: CASSLNRIYEQYF

CDR3 length: 15
V gene: TRBV29-1
J gene: TRBJ2-3
D gene: TRBD1
clone size: few
CDR3 DNA: TGCAGCGTATGGGGTAGGGGGCGGTTCACAGATACGCAGTATTTT
CDR3 protein: CSVWGRGRFTDTQYF

CDR3 length: 16
V gene: TRBV12-3/TRBV12-4
J gene: TRBJ2-2
D gene: TRBD2
clone size: few
CDR3 DNA: TGTGCCAGCACCACTATCGGGGGGAAGAACACCGGGGAGCTGTTTTTT
CDR3 protein: CASTTIGGKNTGELFF

CDR3 length: 15
V gene: TRBV29-1
J gene: TRBJ2-6
D gene: NA
clone size: few
CDR3 DNA: TGCAGCGTTCCCGGGTCCTCCCTCGGGGCCAACGTCCTGACTTTC
CDR3 protein: CSVPGSSLGANVLTF

CDR3 length: 15
V gene: TRBV6-2/TRBV6-3
J gene: TRBJ2-7
D gene: NA
clone size: NA
CDR3 DNA: TGTGCCAGCAACACCCGGGCGACTCGGGGTCTCGAGCAGTACTTC
CDR3 protein: CASNTRATRGLEQYF

CDR3 length: 17
V gene: TRBV5-1
J gene: TRBJ2-2
D gene: NA
clone size: NA
CDR3 DNA: TGCGCCAGCAGCTACGGAAGACAGACTCTGAACACCGGGGAGCTGTTTTTT
CDR3 protein: CASSYGRQTLNTGELFF

CDR3 length: 16
V gene: TRBV11-2
J gene: TRBJ2-1
D gene: NA
clone size: many
CDR3 DNA: TGTGCCAGCAGCTTAACAGAAGCGGGCACCTACAATGAGCAGTTCTTC
CDR3 protein: CASSLTEAGTYNEQFF

CDR3 length: 16
V gene: TRBV7-2
J gene: TRBJ2-3
D gene: NA
clone size: NA
CDR3 DNA: TGTGCCAGCAGTTTTACGGGGGGGACAGGCGCAGATACGCAGTATTTT
CDR3 protein: CASSFTGGTGADTQYF

CDR3 length: 11
V gene: TRBV12-3/TRBV12-4
J gene: TRBJ2-1
D gene: NA
clone size: NA
CDR3 DNA: TGTGCCAGCAACCTTGATAATGAGCAGTTCTTC
CDR3 protein: CASNLDNEQFF

CDR3 length: 16
V gene: TRBV29-1
J gene: TRBJ2-2
D gene: TRBD2
clone size: many
CDR3 DNA: TGCAGCGTTGAAGATCTAATAGCGGGAGATGCGGGGGAGCTGTTTTTT
CDR3 protein: CSVEDLIAGDAGELFF

CDR3 length: 13
V gene: TRBV29-1
J gene: TRBJ2-1
D gene: NA
clone size: many
CDR3 DNA: TGCAGCGTTGAAGACAGGGAGCGCGATGAGCAGTTCTTC
CDR3 protein: CSVEDRERDEQFF

CDR3 length: 16
V gene: TRBV20-1
J gene: TRBJ2-4
D gene: NA
clone size: few
CDR3 DNA: TGCAGTGCTAGAGATTTCGGGGTCCTAGCCAAAAACATTCAGTACTTC
CDR3 protein: CSARDFGVLAKNIQYF

CDR3 length: 13
V gene: TRBV29-1
J gene: TRBJ2-7
D gene: NA
clone size: many
CDR3 DNA: TGCAGCGCGTTGGCCGGGAGCGGCTACGAGCAGTACTTC
CDR3 protein: CSALAGSGYEQYF

CDR3 length: 14
V gene: TRBV3-1
J gene: TRBJ1-1
D gene: NA
clone size: NA
CDR3 DNA: TGTGCCAGCAGCCAAGACGAGCCGGTAACCCAAGCTTTCTTT
CDR3 protein: CASSQDEPVTQAFF

CDR3 length: 15
V gene: TRBV28
J gene: TRBJ2-7
D gene: NA
clone size: NA
CDR3 DNA: TGTGCCAGCAGTTCTCCGGGACTGTCTGTCTACGAGCAGTACTTC
CDR3 protein: CASSSPGLSVYEQYF

CDR3 length: 15
V gene: TRBV4-2
J gene: TRBJ2-5
D gene: TRBD2
clone size: many
CDR3 DNA: TGTGCCAGCAGCCCCGTAGCGGGAGGTTTAGAGACCCAGTACTTC
CDR3 protein: CASSPVAGGLETQYF

CDR3 length: 16
V gene: TRBV25-1
J gene: TRBJ2-7
D gene: TRBD1
clone size: NA
CDR3 DNA: TGTGCCAGCGCTGACAGGGAGCAGACCCCATCCTACGAGCAGTACTTC
CDR3 protein: CASADREQTPSYEQYF

CDR3 length: 15
V gene: TRBV28
J gene: TRBJ2-7
D gene: TRBD1
clone size: NA
CDR3 DNA: TGTGCCAGCAGTTTATTTGTAGGGGGCGCGGGCGAGCAGTACTTC
CDR3 protein: CASSLFVGGAGEQYF

CDR3 length: 15
V gene: TRBV27
J gene: TRBJ2-7
D gene: NA
clone size: many
CDR3 DNA: TGTGCCAGCAGTTTACTCAGGGGAAATACGGACGAGCAGTACTTC
CDR3 protein: CASSLLRGNTDEQYF

CDR3 length: 15
V gene: TRBV28
J gene: TRBJ2-7
D gene: TRBD2
clone size: many
CDR3 DNA: TGTGCCAGCAGTTTACTAGCGGGAAGCTCCTACGAGCAGTACTTC
CDR3 protein: CASSLLAGSSYEQYF

CDR3 length: 16
V gene: TRBV9
J gene: TRBJ1-4
D gene: TRBD1
clone size: NA
CDR3 DNA: TGTGCCAGCAGCGTAGCCGACAGGGGAACTAATGAAAAACTGTTTTTT
CDR3 protein: CASSVADRGTNEKLFF

CDR3 length: 16
V gene: TRBV4-1
J gene: TRBJ2-5
D gene: NA
clone size: few
CDR3 DNA: TGCGCCAGCAGGGGGTATTTAGGCCCGGGCGTGGAGACCCAGTACTTC
CDR3 protein: CASRGYLGPGVETQYF

CDR3 length: 16
V gene: TRBV3-1
J gene: TRBJ2-5
D gene: NA
clone size: many
CDR3 DNA: TGTGCCAGCAGCCAAGCGGCCGGGCCGGACCAAGAGACCCAGTACTTC
CDR3 protein: CASSQAAGPDQETQYF

CDR3 length: 14
V gene: TRBV7-9
J gene: TRBJ2-7
D gene: NA
clone size: few
CDR3 DNA: TGTGCCAGCAGCCCGCCCGGGCCGACCTACGAGCAGTACTTC
CDR3 protein: CASSPPGPTYEQYF

CDR3 length: 13
V gene: TRBV7-2
J gene: TRBJ2-7
D gene: NA
clone size: many
CDR3 DNA: TGTGCCAGCAGCCAAGAAAGCTCCTACGAGCAGTACTTC
CDR3 protein: CASSQESSYEQYF

CDR3 length: 14
V gene: TRBV29-1
J gene: TRBJ2-5
D gene: TRBD2
clone size: many
CDR3 DNA: TGCAGCGTTGAACTAGCGGGAGTTCAAGAGACCCAGTACTTC
CDR3 protein: CSVELAGVQETQYF

CDR3 length: 16
V gene: TRBV3-1
J gene: TRBJ1-3
D gene: NA
clone size: many
CDR3 DNA: TGTGCCAGCAGCCAAGATGGGCGGCTCTCTGGAAACACCATATATTTT
CDR3 protein: CASSQDGRLSGNTIYF

CDR3 length: 16
V gene: TRBV18
J gene: TRBJ2-7
D gene: TRBD1
clone size: many
CDR3 DNA: TGTGCCAGCTCACCCGCAGCAGGGGGTAACACCTACGAGCAGTACTTC
CDR3 protein: CASSPAAGGNTYEQYF

CDR3 length: 15
V gene: TRBV18
J gene: TRBJ2-5
D gene: TRBD2
clone size: NA
CDR3 DNA: TGTGCCAGCTCCAGACTAGCGGGGGCCGAAGAGACCCAGTACTTC
CDR3 protein: CASSRLAGAEETQYF

CDR3 length: 15
V gene: TRBV24-1
J gene: TRBJ2-1
D gene: TRBD1
clone size: many
CDR3 DNA: TGTGCCACCAGTGATACCCGGACAGGGGTTGATGAGCAGTTCTTC
CDR3 protein: CATSDTRTGVDEQFF

CDR3 length: 13
V gene: TRBV29-1
J gene: TRBJ2-7
D gene: NA
clone size: NA
CDR3 DNA: TGCAGCGTATTGGGACCGTTAGGGGACGAGCAGTACTTC
CDR3 protein: CSVLGPLGDEQYF

CDR3 length: 17
V gene: TRBV7-8
J gene: TRBJ2-7
D gene: NA
clone size: NA
CDR3 DNA: TGTGCCAGCAGCTCCATAGTAACAGGGCTCCTCCCCGACGAGCAGTACTTC
CDR3 protein: CASSSIVTGLLPDEQYF

CDR3 length: 14
V gene: TRBV12-3/TRBV12-4
J gene: TRBJ2-1
D gene: TRBD1
clone size: many
CDR3 DNA: TGTGCCAGCAGTTTAAGGCAGGGGGCGAATGAGCAGTTCTTC
CDR3 protein: CASSLRQGANEQFF

CDR3 length: 12
V gene: TRBV27
J gene: TRBJ2-2
D gene: NA
clone size: few
CDR3 DNA: TGTGCCAGCGAAGGGGGCACCGGGGAGCTGTTTTTT
CDR3 protein: CASEGGTGELFF

CDR3 length: 15
V gene: TRBV10-3
J gene: TRBJ2-5
D gene: NA
clone size: many
CDR3 DNA: TGTGCCATCAGGGGCACGGACAGCCTACAAGAGACCCAGTACTTC
CDR3 protein: CAIRGTDSLQETQYF

CDR3 length: 15
V gene: TRBV28
J gene: TRBJ1-1
D gene: NA
clone size: NA
CDR3 DNA: TGTGCCAGCAGCCTCCTGGGGGGGTGGACCACTGAAGCTTTCTTT
CDR3 protein: CASSLLGGWTTEAFF

CDR3 length: 16
V gene: TRBV9
J gene: TRBJ2-1
D gene: NA
clone size: few
CDR3 DNA: TGTGCCAGCAGCGTAGCTGCGACCCAGTCCCACAATGAGCAGTTCTTC
CDR3 protein: CASSVAATQSHNEQFF

CDR3 length: 11
V gene: TRBV7-2
J gene: TRBJ2-2
D gene: NA
clone size: few
CDR3 DNA: TGTGCCAGCAGCTTAGAAGGGGAGCTGTTTTTT
CDR3 protein: CASSLEGELFF

CDR3 length: 13
V gene: TRBV27
J gene: TRBJ2-3
D gene: NA
clone size: many
CDR3 DNA: TGTGCCAGCAGTTTCGGCCACACAGATACGCAGTATTTT
CDR3 protein: CASSFGHTDTQYF

CDR3 length: 14
V gene: TRBV4-3
J gene: TRBJ2-1
D gene: NA
clone size: NA
CDR3 DNA: TGCGCCAGCAGCCAAGATCGCAGCTACAATGAGCAGTTCTTC
CDR3 protein: CASSQDRSYNEQFF

CDR3 length: 16
V gene: TRBV20-1
J gene: TRBJ2-1
D gene: TRBD2
clone size: many
CDR3 DNA: TGCAGTGCCGCGCGGGTTAGCGGGGTCTCCTACAATGAGCAGTTCTTC
CDR3 protein: CSAARVSGVSYNEQFF

CDR3 length: 14
V gene: TRBV4-2
J gene: TRBJ2-3
D gene: NA
clone size: NA
CDR3 DNA: TGTGCCAGCAGCCAAGGCGTGGGGGCAGATACGCAGTATTTT
CDR3 protein: CASSQGVGADTQYF

CDR3 length: 13
V gene: TRBV5-1
J gene: TRBJ2-1
D gene: NA
clone size: NA
CDR3 DNA: TGCGCCAGCAGCTTCCGGGGTGGGGATGAGCAGTTCTTC
CDR3 protein: CASSFRGGDEQFF

CDR3 length: 13
V gene: TRBV11-2
J gene: TRBJ2-7
D gene: NA
clone size: few
CDR3 DNA: TGTGCCAGCAGGCAGAAAGCGGATTACGAGCAGTACTTC
CDR3 protein: CASRQKADYEQYF

CDR3 length: 15
V gene: TRBV27
J gene: TRBJ2-1
D gene: NA
clone size: many
CDR3 DNA: TGTGCCAGCAGTATACTTTCAGGCTCCTACAATGAGCAGTTCTTC
CDR3 protein: CASSILSGSYNEQFF